The 7 T cell receptor beta chains below all came from one sample that was sequenced in a study of long-term antiretroviral therapy in people with HIV. Sequencing relied on immunoSEQ assay v3.0, run at survey level. Clones were read by immunoSEQ multiplex PCR, and TCRdb kept only the in-frame ones, dropping some. This table holds fewer than 25,000 clones, around 95% found once. The material sequenced was unsorted PBMCs, taken just over 4.8 years after starting antiretroviral therapy. The receptor source for this set is a woman in her fifties or sixties with HIV.

In this sample, this clone turned up once. The chain joins TRBV7-8 to TRBJ2-1; D is unclear. The CDR3 is 13 amino acids. In germline, CDR1 is SGHVS, CDR2 FQNEAQ. V lost 0 bases and J lost 5, with 5 bases in between. For the CDR3, the DNA is TGTGCCAGCAGCTTAGCTCTTGACAATGAGCAGTTCTTC. The encoded protein is CASSLALDNEQFF.

The CDR3 nucleotides read TGCGCCAGCAGCCAAGCTCTAGCGGGGTCCTACAATGAGCAGTTCTTC. Encoded protein: CASSQALAGSYNEQFF. This chain links TRBV4-3 with TRBJ2-1, with 9 bases that match TRBD2. This CDR3 contains 16 residues. Per the germline V gene, CDR1 is LGHNA and CDR2 is YSLEER. J gave up 1 base and V 1 base, and 2 bases lay outside the gene matches.

The chain uses TRBV6-1 and TRBJ1-1; 7 nucleotides match TRBD1. V shed 7 bases, J shed 1 base, and the junction held 9 bases outside the gene matches. CDR3 length equals 15 residues. CDR1 and CDR2 (germline): MNHNS, SASEGT. CDR3 DNA sequence: TGTGCCAGCAAGGAAAGGGGGACAGCGAACACTGAAGCTTTCTTT. Protein product: CASKERGTANTEAFF.

The chain links TRBV27 to TRBJ1-4; 8 nucleotides match TRBD1. This CDR3 spans 16 amino acids. Losses at the gene ends were 6 bases for V and 6 bases for J; bases not matched to a gene: 12. Germline V gene sequence: CDR1 MNHEY, CDR2 SMNVEV (reference sequence). This CDR3 reads CASSHRTGMAHEKLFF. CDR3 DNA sequence: TGTGCCAGCAGCCATCGGACAGGGATGGCACATGAAAAACTGTTTTTT.

The chain links TRBV6-5 to TRBJ2-7, with a weak D call TRBD2 (5 bases). Trimming cost V 4 bases and J 3 bases, with 13 bases left between them. This CDR3 is built from 14 residues. Germline CDR1 and CDR2: MNHEY and SVGAGI. This CDR3 is CASSFGSGDYEQYF. DNA for the CDR3: TGTGCCAGCAGTTTTGGATCCGGGGACTACGAGCAGTACTTC.

The chain is built from TRBV10-1 and TRBJ2-7, with D perhaps TRBD1 (5 bases). Germline V gives CDR1 WNHNN, CDR2 SYGVQD (reference sequence). This CDR3 is built from 15 residues. Trimming pared 2 bases from V and 3 bases from J, leaving 14 bases between. This chain's CDR3 is CASSEPVVRVYEQYF. In DNA, the CDR3 is TGCGCCAGCAGTGAGCCGGTGGTCAGGGTCTACGAGCAGTACTTC.

The chain joins TRBV6-5 to TRBJ2-7, with TRBD2 identical over 7 bases. This CDR3 spans 15 amino acids. Per the germline V gene, CDR1 is MNHEY and CDR2 is SVGAGI. The ends lost 0 bases at V and 3 bases at J; junction bases unmatched: 5. The CDR3 reads CASSYSREGHYEQYF. The CDR3 nucleotides are TGTGCCAGCAGTTACTCGAGGGAGGGCCACTACGAGCAGTACTTC.